A single sample gave rise to the 24 T cell receptor beta chains below, sequenced in a study of blood T cell repertoires in COVID-19. Produced via immunoSEQ multiplex PCR; TCRdb's table is partial and in-frame only. The data hold approximately 150,000 clones, with over 60% observed a single time. The sample was peripheral blood. Source of these receptors: a man aged 50-59 years with acute or convalescent COVID-19.

The chain employs TRBV5-1 and TRBJ2-3, with TRBD1 identical over 9 bases. Losses at the gene ends were 8 bases for V and 3 bases for J; bases not matched to a gene: 7. The CDR3 has 14 amino acids. In germline, CDR1 is SGHRS, CDR2 YFSETQ. The DNA of the CDR3 is TGCGCCAGGGGGGAGGGACAGGGAACAGATACGCAGTATTTT. Translated, it gives CARGEGQGTDTQYF. Full variable domain (remainder filled in from reference TRBV5-1 and TRBJ2-3): KAGVTQTPRYLIKTRGQQVTLSCSPISGHRSVSWYQQTPGQGLQFLFEYFSETQRNKGNFPGRFSGRQFSNSRSEMNVSTLELGDSALYLCARGEGQGTDTQYFGPGTRLTVL.

This clone was picked up one time. This chain links TRBV5-1 with TRBJ1-4; 9 nucleotides agree with TRBD1. The V gene's germline CDR1 is SGHRS and CDR2 YFSETQ. After removal of 0 bases from V and 8 bases from J, the junction contained 2 bases not matched to a gene. CDR3 size: 14 residues. DNA of the CDR3: TGCGCCAGCAGCTTGGCGGGACAGGGAGAAAAACTGTTTTTT. Its translation is CASSLAGQGEKLFF.

The chain links TRBV28 to TRBJ2-4; D is uncertain. In germline, CDR1 is MDHEN, CDR2 SYDVKM. Trimming removed 3 bases from V and 2 bases from J, with 8 bases in between. The CDR3 has 14 residues. The CDR3 nucleotides read TGTGCCAGCAGTTTGTTAGCTTCCAAAAACATTCAGTACTTC. Translated: CASSLLASKNIQYF.

This clone has just a few counts. The chain employs TRBV14 and TRBJ1-6; 11 positions match TRBD1. The CDR3 runs 15 residues. Per germline, CDR1 SGHDN and CDR2 FVKESK. Unmatched junction bases numbered 6, after V lost 5 bases and J lost 9 bases. CDR3 DNA sequence: TGTGCCAGCAGCGCAGGGACAGGGGGGAGTTCACCCCTCCACTTT. Translated, it gives CASSAGTGGSSPLHF. Full variable domain (rest looked up from reference TRBV14 and TRBJ1-6): EAGVTQFPSHSVIEKGQTVTLRCDPISGHDNLYWYRRVMGKEIKFLLHFVKESKQDESGMPNNRFLAERTGGTYSTLKVQPAELEDSGVYFCASSAGTGGSSPLHFGNGTRLTVT.

V is TRBV27 and J is TRBJ2-3; 7 bases are shared with TRBD1. The germline gives CDR1 MNHEY, CDR2 SMNVEV (reference sequence). The CDR3 contains 16 residues. Losses at the gene ends were 0 bases for V and 2 bases for J; bases not matched to a gene: 5. CDR3 coding DNA: TGTGCCAGCAGTTTATCAGCAGGGGGTCCCACAGATACGCAGTATTTT. It encodes CASSLSAGGPTDTQYF.

The chain combines TRBV5-1 with TRBJ2-5; TRBD1 matches at 10 bases. Germline V gene lookup returns CDR1 SGHRS and CDR2 YFSETQ. V lost 7 bases, J lost 5 bases, and 11 bases stayed unmatched. The CDR3 loop spans 15 amino acids. The CDR3 DNA follows: TGCGCCAGCTATTCCGACAGGGGGCTGGGGGAGACCCAGTACTTC. It yields the protein CASYSDRGLGETQYF.

A single count supports this clone. This chain links TRBV3-1 (or the pseudogene TRBV3-2) with TRBJ2-3; 13 nucleotides line up with TRBD2. Losses at the gene ends were 3 bases for V and 2 bases for J; bases not matched to a gene: 8. Germline CDR1 reads LGHDT; CDR2 reads YNNKEL (reference sequence). The CDR3 is 18 residues long. This CDR3 reads CASSHTSGGADYTDTQYF. For the CDR3, the DNA is TGTGCCAGCAGCCACACTAGCGGGGGGGCCGATTACACAGATACGCAGTATTTT.

The V call is TRBV2, the J call TRBJ2-5; unclear D gene. Germline V lookup: CDR1 SNHLY, CDR2 FYNNEI. V lost 4 bases, J lost 2 bases, and 8 bases lay in between. The CDR3 extends over 13 amino acids. CDR3 protein: CASSATAQETQYF. The DNA for the CDR3 is TGTGCCAGCAGTGCAACAGCTCAAGAGACCCAGTACTTC.

This chain joins TRBV11-2 and TRBJ2-7, with D unresolved. Trimming cost V 1 base and J 1 base, with 11 bases left between them. The CDR3 is 15 residues long. Germline values: CDR1 SGHAT, CDR2 FQNNGV. CDR3 sequence reads: CASSLGAFTSYEQYF. In DNA form, the CDR3 reads TGTGCCAGCAGCTTAGGGGCTTTCACTTCCTACGAGCAGTACTTC.

The chain uses TRBV19 and TRBJ1-6; 10 bases fit TRBD1. From germline, CDR1 is LNHDA and CDR2 SQIVND (reference sequence). The CDR3 extends over 17 amino acids. V dropped 5 bases and J dropped 4; count of bases not matched to a gene: 8. This CDR3 reads CASSDSWDRGYNSPLHF. In DNA, the CDR3 is TGTGCCAGTAGTGACTCGTGGGACAGGGGTTATAATTCACCCCTCCACTTT.

The chain has TRBV6-1 and TRBJ2-3; D might be TRBD1 (6 bases). The CDR3 totals 15 residues. Trimming took off 2 bases at V and 0 bases at J, with 9 bases between the two ends. CDR1 is MNHNS and CDR2 is SASEGT in the germline V gene. The CDR3 DNA reads as TGTGCCAGCAGTGAAACAGGGCTTAGCACAGATACGCAGTATTTT. It yields the protein CASSETGLSTDTQYF.

There are a few counts of this clone. Other DNA sequences in this sample translate to the same CDR3. The V gene is TRBV11-3, the J gene TRBJ1-1; a possible D gene is TRBD1 (5 bases). This CDR3 has 13 amino acids. Trimming took 4 bases from V and 7 from J, leaving 13 bases between them. Germline V gene data show CDR1 as SGHNT and CDR2 as YENEEA. CDR3 sequence: CASSSYSDSEAFF. For the CDR3, the DNA is TGTGCCAGCAGCTCCTACTCCGACAGTGAAGCTTTCTTT.

The chain combines TRBV18 with TRBJ1-1; D is undetermined. CDR1 is KGHSH, CDR2 LQKENI, per germline. CDR3 length: 14 amino acids. V dropped 3 bases and J dropped 0 bases, with 8 bases sitting between them. The CDR3 here is CASSPGRMNTEAFF. The CDR3 nucleotides read TGTGCCAGCTCACCGGGCAGAATGAACACTGAAGCTTTCTTT.

CDR3 nucleotide sequence: TGTGCCAGCAGCCCGATATCCGGGGGCTACAATGAGCAGTTCTTC. It is translated as CASSPISGGYNEQFF. The chain recombines TRBV4-2 with TRBJ2-1; the D gene is possibly TRBD2 (6 bases). The length of the CDR3 is 15 residues. The V and J ends lost 4 bases and 3 bases respectively, with 13 bases between them. Germline V gene lookup returns CDR1 LGHNA and CDR2 YNFKEQ.

This clone has only a few counts. This chain joins TRBV7-9 and TRBJ1-2; TRBD1 aligns across 7 bases. The CDR3 has 15 residues. V shed 5 bases, J shed 3 bases, and the junction held 9 bases outside the gene matches. Germline V gives CDR1 SEHNR, CDR2 FQNEAQ (reference sequence). The CDR3 DNA is TGTGCCAGCAGCCCTGACAGGGCCTGGGACTATGGCTACACCTTC. Amino acids: CASSPDRAWDYGYTF.

This sequence joins TRBV5-1 and TRBJ1-1; 7 bases are a match to TRBD1. The germline V gene has CDR1 SGHRS and CDR2 YFSETQ. The CDR3 sequence is 14 residues long. With 5 bases clipped from V and 5 bases from J, the junction kept 9 bases outside the gene matches. The CDR3 sequence: CASRGQEITTEAFF. DNA of the CDR3: TGCGCCAGCAGAGGACAGGAGATTACAACTGAAGCTTTCTTT.

This rearrangement joins TRBV27 to TRBJ1-1, with a possible D match to TRBD1 (5 bases). Germline V gene sequence: CDR1 MNHEY, CDR2 SMNVEV (reference sequence). This CDR3 has 14 amino acids. Trimming took 2 bases from V and 3 from J, leaving 10 bases between them. CDR3 in DNA: TGTGCCAGCAGTTTAGCAGGGTCGTACACTGAAGCTTTCTTT. Translation: CASSLAGSYTEAFF.

The CDR3 coding sequence is TGTGCCAGCAAAAAACAGGGGGCGAACACTGAAGCTTTCTTT. It codes for CASKKQGANTEAFF. The chain employs TRBV6-6 and TRBJ1-1; 9 nucleotides align to TRBD1. CDR3 size: 14 residues. Trimming removed 7 bases from V and 1 base from J; junction bases left unmatched: 4. The germline gives CDR1 MNHNY, CDR2 SVGAGI (reference sequence).

The CDR3 region is CATSHDREENTGELFF. CDR3 nucleotides: TGTGCCACCAGCCACGACAGGGAGGAGAACACCGGGGAGCTGTTTTTT. The V call is TRBV24-1, the J call TRBJ2-2; D may be TRBD1 (7 bases). V was pared by 7 bases and J by 1 base, with 15 bases between. Per germline, CDR1 KGHDR and CDR2 SFDVKD. The CDR3 spans 16 residues.

The chain recombines TRBV14 with TRBJ1-1; D is possibly TRBD1 (5 bases). The germline CDR1 and CDR2 sequences are SGHDN and FVKESK. This CDR3 is 12 amino acids long. V was pared by 0 bases and J by 11 bases, with 10 bases between. In nucleotides, the CDR3 is TGTGCCAGCAGCCAAGAAGCAGGGCCCGCTTTCTTT. It yields the protein CASSQEAGPAFF.

The chain is built from TRBV10-3 and TRBJ1-1, with D perhaps TRBD1 (6 bases). Trimming cost V 6 bases and J 0 bases, with 14 bases left between them. CDR1 is ENHRY and CDR2 is SYGVKD in the germline V gene. The CDR3 is 15 amino acids. CDR3 in DNA: TGTGCCATCAGCATACCCGGGACAATGAACACTGAAGCTTTCTTT. Translating gives CAISIPGTMNTEAFF.

This clone has just a few counts. The chain couples TRBV24-1 to TRBJ1-6, with unresolved D. The CDR3 extends over 20 amino acids. V was trimmed by 5 bases and J by 0 bases, leaving 22 bases between them. Germline V gene data show CDR1 as KGHDR and CDR2 as SFDVKD. The CDR3, as DNA: TGTGCCACCAGTGTGAGAGGGAAGATTGTCCCCCTCTCCTATAATTCACCCCTCCACTTT. It translates to CATSVRGKIVPLSYNSPLHF.

The gene calls are TRBV5-1 and TRBJ2-2; 10 bases fit TRBD1. CDR3 length equals 16 residues. The J segment lost 7 bases and the V segment lost 4 bases, leaving 10 bases of the junction unmatched. Germline loops: CDR1 SGHRS, CDR2 YFSETQ. The CDR3 DNA follows: TGCGCCAGCAGCGGAAACCGGGACAGGGGAGGCGGGGAGCTGTTTTTT. It yields the protein CASSGNRDRGGGELFF.

This sequence joins TRBV5-1 and TRBJ1-5, with TRBD1 matching 10 bases. The CDR3 length is 15 residues. The germline V gene encodes CDR1 SGHRS and CDR2 YFSETQ. The trim removed 4 bases at V and 6 bases at J, leaving 7 bases unmatched. The CDR3 region has the DNA TGCGCCAGCAGCCGCGAGGGGGACAGGGGTCAGCCCCAGCATTTT. Its translation is CASSREGDRGQPQHF.